This passage covers 10 T cell receptor beta chains from one sample sequenced in a study of CD8+ T cells in alopecia areata. RNA extraction and reverse transcription yielded cDNA as sequencing template. The assay was immunoSEQ multiplex PCR, and TCRdb's table has in-frame clones only and misses some. Found here are hundreds of thousands of clones, about 53% of them singletons; the top ten hold roughly 0.47%. The sample was CD4+ T cells sorted from blood, taken at week 0. These receptors originate from a human donor with alopecia areata.

The CDR3 reads CASSFGPGGNQPQHF. As DNA, the CDR3 is TGTGCCAGCAGTTTTGGACCCGGGGGCAATCAGCCCCAGCATTTT. This sequence joins TRBV27 and TRBJ1-5, with D uncertain. CDR3 length: 15 amino acids. The V end lost 3 bases, the J end lost 2 bases, and 11 bases lay between the germline ends. Germline values: CDR1 MNHEY, CDR2 SMNVEV (reference sequence).

This clone was seen only a few times. The chain joins TRBV7-9 to TRBJ1-4; unclear D gene. V lost 7 bases to trimming and J lost 8 bases, with 17 bases between them. Germline CDR1 SEHNR, CDR2 FQNEAQ (reference sequence). This CDR3 is 14 amino acids long. CDR3 in amino acids: CASTRGVQREKLFF. The CDR3, as DNA: TGTGCCAGCACTCGCGGGGTGCAAAGAGAAAAACTGTTTTTT.

The chain links TRBV10-3 to TRBJ2-5, with 8 nucleotides matching TRBD2. The ends lost 0 bases at V and 0 bases at J; junction bases unmatched: 3. Germline CDR1 is ENHRY and CDR2 is SYGVKD. The CDR3 spans 16 residues. CDR3 protein: CAISESLAGYQETQYF. The CDR3, as DNA: TGTGCCATCAGTGAGTCATTAGCGGGGTACCAAGAGACCCAGTACTTC.

V is TRBV20-1 and J is TRBJ2-1; D is possibly TRBD2 (5 bases). The V gene's germline CDR1 is DFQATT and CDR2 SNEGSKA (reference sequence). This CDR3 is 11 amino acids long. V gave up 3 bases and J gave up 12 bases, with 12 bases separating them. CDR3 amino acids: CSASGLGWQFF. CDR3 bases: TGCAGTGCTAGCGGACTGGGATGGCAGTTCTTC.

The V gene is TRBV27, the J gene TRBJ1-1; no reliable D call. Per the germline V gene, CDR1 is MNHEY and CDR2 is SMNVEV (reference sequence). The CDR3 length is 16 residues. The V end lost 3 bases, the J end lost 1 base, and 15 bases lay between the germline ends. The CDR3 DNA reads as TGTGCCAGCAGTTTTGACGAGAGAAGGAGGAACACTGAAGCTTTCTTT. It translates to CASSFDERRRNTEAFF.

The chain combines TRBV30 with TRBJ2-7; D is undetermined. The V and J ends lost 0 bases and 2 bases respectively, with 11 bases between them. CDR1 GTSNPN and CDR2 SVGIG come from the germline V gene (reference sequence). The length of the CDR3 is 14 residues. CDR3 in DNA: TGTGCCTGGAGTGTTAAAAGGGTTCCCTACGAGCAGTACTTC. It translates to CAWSVKRVPYEQYF.

The rearrangement joins TRBV18 to TRBJ2-3, with 7 bases matching TRBD2. The V gene end was trimmed by 3 bases and the J gene end by 1 base; junction bases not matched to a gene: 4. Germline V gene lookup returns CDR1 KGHSH and CDR2 LQKENI. CDR3 length: 15 amino acids. As DNA, the CDR3 is TGTGCCAGCTCACCGCGGGGGACTGGCACAGATACGCAGTATTTT. Protein sequence: CASSPRGTGTDTQYF.

The gene calls are TRBV6-1 and TRBJ1-5, with D maybe TRBD1 (5 bases). In germline, CDR1 is MNHNS, CDR2 SASEGT. CDR3 length: 15 residues. V dropped 5 bases and J dropped 1 base, with 12 bases sitting between them. CDR3 DNA: TGTGCCAGCAGTATAATCCGGGACAGCAATCAGCCCCAGCATTTT. Its protein is CASSIIRDSNQPQHF.

In the case of this clone: The identical CDR3 is also encoded by other nucleotide sequences in the sample. The V call is TRBV30, the J call TRBJ2-3; D unresolved. The CDR3 runs to 12 residues. Germline V gives CDR1 GTSNPN, CDR2 SVGIG (reference sequence). V lost 4 bases and J lost 0, with 5 bases in between. The DNA for the CDR3 is TGTGCCTGGACCGGGAGCACAGATACGCAGTATTTT. Protein sequence: CAWTGSTDTQYF.

The chain couples TRBV15 to TRBJ1-1; weak D call: TRBD1 (6 bases). The V end was cut by 3 bases, the J end by 7 bases, with 18 bases between. There are 15 residues in the CDR3. Per the germline V gene, CDR1 is LNHNV and CDR2 is YYDKDF (reference sequence). CDR3 nucleotide sequence: TGTGCCACCAGCAGTTTCTCCGGGGGCGCGGATGAAGCTTTCTTT. Its protein is CATSSFSGGADEAFF.